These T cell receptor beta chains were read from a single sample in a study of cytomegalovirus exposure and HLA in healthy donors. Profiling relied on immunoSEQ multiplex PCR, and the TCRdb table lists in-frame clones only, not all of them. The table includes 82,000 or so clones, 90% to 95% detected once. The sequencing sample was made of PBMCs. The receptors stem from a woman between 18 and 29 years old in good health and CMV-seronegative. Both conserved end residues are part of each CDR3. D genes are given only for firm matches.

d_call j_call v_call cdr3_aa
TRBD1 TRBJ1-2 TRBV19 CASSKDRGRGGYGYTF
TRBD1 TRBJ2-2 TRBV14 CASSHRTGTNTGELFF
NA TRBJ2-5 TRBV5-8 CASSLEWESGETQYF
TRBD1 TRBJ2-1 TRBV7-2 CASSGDRAGYNEQFF
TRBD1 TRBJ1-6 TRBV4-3 CASSDWTGSNSPLHF
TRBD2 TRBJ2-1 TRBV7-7 CASSLSPAGAGNEQFF
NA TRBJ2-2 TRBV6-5 CASSLDSYTGELFF
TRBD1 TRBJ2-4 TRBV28 CASSFFPGGGLGKNIQYF
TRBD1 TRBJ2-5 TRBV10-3 CAISGFRGQETQYF
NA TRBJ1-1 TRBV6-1 CASSETVNTEAFF
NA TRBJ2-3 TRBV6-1 CASSFALSQADTQYF
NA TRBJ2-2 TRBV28 CASSSPRTGNKREAAGTGELFF
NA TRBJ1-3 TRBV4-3 CASSQVSVASSGNTIYF
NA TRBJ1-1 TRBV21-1 CASSKRRFRDRLCRMNTEAFF
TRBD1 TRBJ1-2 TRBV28 CASSPRTGIYGYTF
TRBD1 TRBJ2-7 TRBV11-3 CASSQGDSPYEQYF
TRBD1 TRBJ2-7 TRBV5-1 CASSSAPADREREQYF
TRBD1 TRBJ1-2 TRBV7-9 CASSLGQGAYGYTF
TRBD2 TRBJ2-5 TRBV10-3 CAIRSGGSAGEVTQYF
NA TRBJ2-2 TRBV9 CASTPRLDGELFF
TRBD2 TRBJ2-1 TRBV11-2 CASSSLRLAGGHSEQFF
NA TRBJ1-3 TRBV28 CASSPPGGSGNTIYF
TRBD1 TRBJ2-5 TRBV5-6 CASRPTGPQETQYF
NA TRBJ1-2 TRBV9 CASSVIGGPPWGYGYTF
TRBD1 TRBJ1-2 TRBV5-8 CASSLDGTVYGYTF
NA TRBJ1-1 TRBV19 CASSPRENTEAFF
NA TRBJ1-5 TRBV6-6 CASSYLGVNQPQHF
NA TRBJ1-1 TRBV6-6 CASSQGTEAFF
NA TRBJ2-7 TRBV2 CASSEAPGVGYEQYF
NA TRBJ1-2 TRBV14 CASSQVDRYYGYTF
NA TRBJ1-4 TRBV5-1 CASSLGIGGATNEKLFF
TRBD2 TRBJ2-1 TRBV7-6 CASSLRTSATYNEQFF
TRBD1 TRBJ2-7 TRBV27 CASSWDRGEQYF
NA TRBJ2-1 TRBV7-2 CASSRGGYNEQFF
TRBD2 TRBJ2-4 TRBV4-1 CASSRGLAGDLAKNIQYF
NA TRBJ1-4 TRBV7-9 CASSLRGSLFF
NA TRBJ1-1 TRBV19 CASHREGFTEAFF
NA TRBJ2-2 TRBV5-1 CASSQIGVLNPATGELFF
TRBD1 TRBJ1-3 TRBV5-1 CASSLGQGPIYSGNTIYF
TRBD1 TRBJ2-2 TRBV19 CASSIQGAGTGELFF
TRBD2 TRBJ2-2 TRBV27 CASGGVDTGELFF
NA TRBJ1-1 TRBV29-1 CSVPKGMAAFF
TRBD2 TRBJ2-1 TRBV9 CASSAGTSGWTRSYNEQFF
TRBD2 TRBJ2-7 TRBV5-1 CASSPAEGGGLGAYEQYF
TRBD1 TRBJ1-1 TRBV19 CASSRDRGPEAFF
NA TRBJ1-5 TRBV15 CATSYDRRNSNQPQHF